This TCR beta chain was profiled in a study of T-cell reconstitution after alpha-beta-depleted transplantation in children. In its sample, this clonotype was seen a few times. Unique molecular identifiers were incorporated into the prepared TCRbeta library. MiXCR was run by TCRdb on the PCR reads, yielding one entry per CDR3 protein. Here the sample spans about 230,000 distinct CDR3 sequences, approximately 10% being singletons. Source: PBMCs, taken before TCRalphabeta/CD19-depleted stem cell transplant. This sequence was found in a child less than two years old with acute myeloid leukemia, due to receive a stem cell transplant.

The CDR3 DNA sequence: TGTGCCGGAGGGACGTTTCAAAACACTGAAGCTTTCTTT. Protein product: CAGGTFQNTEAFF. V usage is TRBV2 and J usage is TRBJ1-1; possible D gene TRBD1, 5 bases. The V gene lost 11 bases and the J gene lost 2 bases, with 15 bases spanning the gap. The CDR3 is 13 residues long. Germline lookup yields CDR1 SNHLY and CDR2 FYNNEI.